The 28 T cell receptor beta chains below come from one sample, sequenced in a study of cytomegalovirus exposure and HLA in healthy donors (dated by TCRdb to the late 2010s). The library was made by the immunoSEQ multiplex PCR assay. A mixture of 60 forward primers for TCR Vbeta segments and 13 reverse primers for TCR Jbeta segments was used in the multiplex PCR. The immuneACCESS repertoire file appears here via TCRdb, limited to in-frame rearrangements. These files lack a portion of the clones; in checked studies, under half of the deficit traces to unresolved V genes, and the cause of the others is not known. The sample profile shows roughly 110,000 clones; about 85% of them were found once. The ten largest clones capture around 2.4% of the sample. The sequenced sample was PBMCs. The source is a man aged 25 to 40 in good health and CMV-seronegative.

The chain links TRBV4-1 to TRBJ2-1, with 7 bases that match TRBD2. CDR3 length equals 16 residues. Germline V gene sequence: CDR1 MGHRA, CDR2 YSYEKL. V gave up 1 base and J gave up 9 bases; unmatched junction bases: 12. Here the CDR3 DNA reads TGCGCCAGCAGCCAAGTGGGGCGGGAGCTCTTCAGTGAGCAGTTCTTC. Its protein is CASSQVGRELFSEQFF.

The CDR3 sequence is CASSDKGQGAYEQYF. For the CDR3, the DNA is TGCGCCAGCAGCGATAAGGGACAGGGGGCGTACGAGCAGTACTTC. The chain employs TRBV5-1 and TRBJ2-7, with TRBD1 matching 12 bases. After removal of 4 bases from V and 4 bases from J, the junction contained 6 bases not matched to a gene. Germline CDR1 and CDR2: SGHRS and YFSETQ. The CDR3 has 15 amino acids.

The V gene is TRBV9, the J gene TRBJ2-3; D might be TRBD2 (5 bases). Trimming removed 4 bases at V and 2 bases at J, with 17 bases between. Germline V gene data show CDR1 as SGDLS and CDR2 as YYNGEE. CDR3 length: 16 residues. For the CDR3, the DNA is TGTGCCAGCAGCCAACGCGGACTCGTACTCACAGATACGCAGTATTTT. This translates into CASSQRGLVLTDTQYF.

The chain has TRBV5-8 and TRBJ1-5; 7 bases are a match to TRBD1. This CDR3 is 14 amino acids long. V shed 4 bases and J 7 bases; nucleotides not matched to a gene: 8. Per the germline V gene, CDR1 is SGHTS and CDR2 is YDEGEE. The chain's CDR3 is CASSLTGSQQPQHF. CDR3 coding DNA: TGTGCCAGCAGCCTGACAGGGTCACAACAGCCCCAGCATTTT. Using reference TRBV5-8 and TRBJ1-5 for the parts outside the CDR3, the full variable domain is EAGVTQSPTHLIKTRGQQATLRCSPISGHTSVYWYQQALGLGLQFLLWYDEGEERNRGNFPPRFSGRQFPNYSSELNVNALELEDSALYLCASSLTGSQQPQHFGDGTRLSIL.

This chain connects TRBV5-4 to TRBJ2-3; TRBD2 aligns across 12 bases. The CDR3 spans 15 residues. J lost 2 bases, V lost 4 bases, and 2 bases had no gene match. The germline CDR1 and CDR2 sequences are SGHNT and YYREEE (reference sequence). DNA of the CDR3: TGTGCCAGCAGCCCTAGCGGGAGGGACACAGATACGCAGTATTTT. Its translation is CASSPSGRDTDTQYF.

This chain connects TRBV21-1 to TRBJ1-5. TRBV21-1 is a pseudogene locus. The CDR3 loop spans 18 amino acids. This CDR3 is CASSHRTERYAGDQPQHF. The CDR3, as DNA: TGTGCCAGCAGCCACCGGACAGAGAGGTACGCGGGGGATCAGCCCCAGCATTTT.

This clone was counted only a few times. The CDR3 coding sequence is TGTGCCAGTTGCATGGGGCCCGATGAGCAGTTCTTC. The encoded protein is CASCMGPDEQFF. V and J are TRBV19 and TRBJ2-1; weak D call: TRBD1 (5 bases). The CDR3 contains 12 residues. Per the germline V gene, CDR1 is LNHDA and CDR2 is SQIVND (reference sequence). V was pared by 8 bases and J by 8 bases, with 13 bases between.

The chain links TRBV6-6 to TRBJ2-1, with D perhaps matching TRBD2 (6 bases). The CDR3 loop spans 11 amino acids. Trimming cost V 8 bases and J 7 bases, with 9 bases left between them. The germline V gene has CDR1 MNHNY and CDR2 SVGAGI (reference sequence). The CDR3 DNA reads as TGTGCCAGCGGGAGCGGGAATGAGCAGTTCTTC. As protein: CASGSGNEQFF.

CDR3 DNA: TGCGCCAGCAGCCAAGATCCAGGACTAGCGGTGTACGAGCAGTACTTC. It specifies CASSQDPGLAVYEQYF. V gene TRBV4-1 combines with J gene TRBJ2-7; 10 bases are a match to TRBD2. The length of the CDR3 is 16 residues. With 0 bases clipped from V and 4 bases from J, the junction kept 6 bases outside the gene matches. From germline, CDR1 is MGHRA and CDR2 YSYEKL.

V gene TRBV4-1 combines with J gene TRBJ1-1, with 7 positions matching TRBD1. V dropped 0 bases and J dropped 3; count of bases not matched to a gene: 13. Germline V gene sequence: CDR1 MGHRA, CDR2 YSYEKL. This CDR3 is 18 amino acids long. CDR3 residues: CASSQDGGQGGEHTEAFF. The CDR3 DNA is TGCGCCAGCAGCCAAGATGGAGGGCAGGGGGGCGAGCACACTGAAGCTTTCTTT.

The chain links TRBV13 to TRBJ2-7, with D hard to call. V was shortened by 1 base and J by 2 bases, with 12 bases between the two germline ends. The CDR3 loop spans 15 amino acids. CDR1 and CDR2 from the germline V gene are PRHDT and FYEKMQ (reference sequence). The CDR3 here is CASSLAQAQAYEQYF. The DNA for the CDR3 is TGTGCCAGCAGCTTAGCGCAGGCCCAAGCCTACGAGCAGTACTTC.

V is TRBV6-1 and J is TRBJ2-7, with D unclear. The CDR3 totals 14 residues. CDR1 is MNHNS and CDR2 is SASEGT in the germline V gene. V was cut by 6 bases and J by 5 bases, with 17 bases left in between. CDR3 loop: CASRESLPPNEQYF. The CDR3 bases are TGTGCCAGCAGGGAATCTTTACCTCCTAACGAGCAGTACTTC.

J is TRBJ1-1 and V is TRBV6-5; 9 bases are a match to TRBD1. V gave up 1 base and J gave up 1 base; unmatched junction bases: 4. Germline V gene sequence: CDR1 MNHEY, CDR2 SVGAGI. This CDR3 has 16 amino acids. CDR3 sequence: CASSYWGTGRNTEAFF. The CDR3 DNA reads as TGTGCCAGCAGTTACTGGGGGACAGGGAGGAACACTGAAGCTTTCTTT.

On this clone: This likely comes from a read error, as the CDR3 has no conserved phenylalanine or tryptophan at its end. The chain couples TRBV4-2 to TRBJ2-6; the D is unclear. With 1 base removed from V and 0 bases from J, the gap between germline ends came to 4 bases. Germline loops: CDR1 LGHNA, CDR2 YNFKEQ. The CDR3 has 15 amino acids. CDR3 bases: TGTGCCAGCAGCCAAGCAACCTCTGGGGCCAACGTCCTGACTGTC. It specifies CASSQATSGANVLTV.

The V call is TRBV5-1, the J call TRBJ2-7; the match to TRBD2 covers 7 bases. Trimming removed 6 bases from V and 2 bases from J; junction bases left unmatched: 11. The CDR3 loop spans 15 amino acids. Per the germline V gene, CDR1 is SGHRS and CDR2 is YFSETQ. The CDR3 loop is CASTTGLGGTYEQYF. In nucleotides, the CDR3 is TGCGCCAGCACCACAGGACTAGGAGGGACCTACGAGCAGTACTTC.

The CDR3 reads CASSFGYEQYF. CDR3 nucleotides: TGCGCCAGCAGCTTCGGCTACGAGCAGTACTTC. The rearrangement joins TRBV5-1 to TRBJ2-7; unclear D gene. The V end lost 2 bases, the J end lost 3 bases, and 3 bases lay between the germline ends. The CDR3 has 11 amino acids. From germline, CDR1 is SGHRS and CDR2 YFSETQ.

This clone was observed a single time. This chain joins TRBV19 and TRBJ2-3; D might be TRBD2 (5 bases). Germline CDR1 reads LNHDA; CDR2 reads SQIVND (reference sequence). Trimming removed 9 bases at V and 2 bases at J, with 15 bases between. CDR3 length equals 14 residues. CDR3 DNA sequence: TGTGCCAGCGGAGGTAACAGAATCACAGATACGCAGTATTTT. Its translation: CASGGNRITDTQYF. Full variable domain (rest looked up from reference TRBV19 and TRBJ2-3): DGGITQSPKYLFRKEGQNVTLSCEQNLNHDAMYWYRQDPGQGLRLIYYSQIVNDFQKGDIAEGYSVSREKKESFPLTVTSAQKNPTAFYLCASGGNRITDTQYFGPGTRLTVL.

This rearrangement joins TRBV14 to TRBJ2-1, with 7 bases aligning to TRBD1. With 5 bases clipped from V and 8 bases from J, the junction kept 6 bases outside the gene matches. The CDR3 runs to 13 residues. CDR1 SGHDN and CDR2 FVKESK come from the germline V gene. The CDR3 sequence is CASSDNRGDEQFF. Here the CDR3 DNA reads TGTGCCAGCAGCGACAACAGGGGCGATGAGCAGTTCTTC.

The V gene is TRBV27, the J gene TRBJ2-3; 8 bases match TRBD2. V lost 7 bases and J lost 6; bases outside the gene matches: 6. Germline loops: CDR1 MNHEY, CDR2 SMNVEV (reference sequence). The CDR3 contains 13 residues. DNA of the CDR3: TGTGCCAGCAACCGGGGGGGCCCCGATACGCAGTATTTT. Translation gives CASNRGGPDTQYF.

The V and J genes are TRBV7-2 and TRBJ2-1, with 8 bases aligning to TRBD1. The length of the CDR3 is 15 residues. V gave up 6 bases and J gave up 4 bases; unmatched junction bases: 8. The V gene's germline CDR1 is SGHTA and CDR2 FQGNSA. CDR3 bases: TGTGCCAGCAGTTATTCAGGGGGCCCTTACAATGAGCAGTTCTTC. The encoded protein is CASSYSGGPYNEQFF.

This clone was picked up a small number of times. The J gene is TRBJ1-4, the V gene TRBV2; 11 bases are a match to TRBD1. This CDR3 comprises 14 residues. The V and J ends lost 4 bases and 11 bases, in that order; junction bases with no gene match: 6. Germline assignment: CDR1 SNHLY and CDR2 FYNNEI. DNA for the CDR3: TGTGCCAGCAGTGTAGGACAGGGGGCAAAGAAACTGTTTTTT. Residues: CASSVGQGAKKLFF. Full variable domain (outside the CDR3, taken from reference TRBV2 and TRBJ1-4): EPEVTQTPSHQVTQMGQEVILRCVPISNHLYFYWYRQILGQKVEFLVSFYNNEISEKSEIFDDQFSVERPDGSNFTLKIRSTKLEDSAMYFCASSVGQGAKKLFFGSGTQLSVL.

The chain has TRBV29-1 and TRBJ1-2; D unclear. CDR3 length: 9 residues. The V end lost 8 bases, the J end lost 7 bases, and 8 bases lay between the germline ends. The germline V gene encodes CDR1 SQVTM and CDR2 ANQGSEA. CDR3 in amino acids: CSPPGGYTF. The CDR3 DNA reads TGCAGCCCCCCGGGTGGCTACACCTTC. The full variable domain, with the rest looked up from reference TRBV29-1 and TRBJ1-2, is SAVISQKPSRDICQRGTSLTIQCQVDSQVTMMFWYRQQPGQSLTLIATANQGSEATYESGFVIDKFPISRPNLTFSTLTVSNMSPEDSSIYLCSPPGGYTFGSGTRLTVV.

V gene TRBV7-3 combines with J gene TRBJ2-1, with 9 bases lining up with TRBD2. The CDR3 sequence is 15 residues long. The germline CDR1 and CDR2 sequences are SGHTA and FQGTGA. V lost 1 base and J lost 3; bases outside the gene matches: 1. CDR3: CASSLILAGYNEQFF. CDR3 bases: TGTGCCAGCAGCTTAATACTAGCGGGCTACAATGAGCAGTTCTTC.

The DNA of the CDR3 is TGTGCCAGCAGCGCGGACGGGGATCTCGCTGAAAAACTGTTTTTT. Translation gives CASSADGDLAEKLFF. V usage is TRBV9 and J usage is TRBJ1-4; D uncertain. The CDR3 sequence is 15 residues long. V was trimmed by 3 bases and J by 7 bases, leaving 16 bases between them. In germline, CDR1 is SGDLS, CDR2 YYNGEE.

The chain joins TRBV15 to TRBJ2-1; 13 nucleotides line up with TRBD2. V shed 4 bases and J 5 bases; nucleotides not matched to a gene: 5. The germline gives CDR1 LNHNV, CDR2 YYDKDF (reference sequence). The length of the CDR3 is 16 residues. The CDR3 DNA follows: TGTGCCACCAGCACACTTGGGACTAGCGGGAACAATGAGCAGTTCTTC. Translated: CATSTLGTSGNNEQFF.

The chain recombines TRBV6-5 with TRBJ2-7, with 7 bases matching TRBD2. The CDR3 extends over 15 amino acids. V lost 0 bases, J lost 5 bases, and 7 bases stayed unmatched. Looked up from germline, CDR1 is MNHEY and CDR2 is SVGAGI. The CDR3 loop reads CASSYSPWGGHEQYF. In DNA form, the CDR3 reads TGTGCCAGCAGTTACTCCCCGTGGGGGGGTCACGAGCAGTACTTC.

The chain recombines TRBV5-1 with TRBJ2-1; 7 positions match TRBD2. Unmatched junction bases numbered 5, after V lost 2 bases and J lost 6 bases. This CDR3 comprises 14 residues. Germline CDR1 is SGHRS and CDR2 is YFSETQ. CDR3 loop: CASSLGERGNEQFF. Here the CDR3 DNA reads TGCGCCAGCAGCTTAGGGGAGCGGGGCAATGAGCAGTTCTTC.

The chain is built from TRBV19 and TRBJ1-1; TRBD1 might be the D (6 bases). Per germline, CDR1 LNHDA and CDR2 SQIVND (reference sequence). This CDR3 region has 15 residues. Trimming removed 1 base from V and 3 bases from J, with 12 bases in between. The CDR3 coding sequence is TGTGCCAGTAGTATAGCTCAGGGGCTTCACACTGAAGCTTTCTTT. This codes for CASSIAQGLHTEAFF.